This T cell receptor beta chain was sequenced for a study of blood T cells in healthy people across ages. Overall study findings and caveats: Age advanced and TCR beta diversity per million T cells fell, roughly linearly. Naive CD4+ cell counts and diversity both ran higher in long-lived than in aged donors.

Losses at the gene ends were 6 bases for V and 8 bases for J; bases not matched to a gene: 9. The CDR3 runs 14 residues. From germline, CDR1 is SGHAT and CDR2 FQNNGV. A sample-barcoded 5' primer and a J-beta primer mix were used in a second PCR of roughly 7 to 11 cycles. TCRdb called the 5' RACE reads again in MiXCR, with one record for every CDR3 protein. The table lists around 790,000 distinct CDR3 sequences, under 55% of them singletons. In its sample, this clonotype was seen a few times. The antigen is not known. Those donating, healthy Caucasian individuals from Russia, were aged roughly 6 to 90. The genes are TRBV11-2 and TRBJ2-1; TRBD1 aligns across 8 bases. This clonotype originated in a man aged 55 to 69 in good health. The sample taken for sequencing was blood. The CDR3 loop is CASRLADRVDEQFF. The CDR3 region has the DNA TGTGCCAGCAGACTGGCGGACAGGGTCGATGAGCAGTTCTTC.